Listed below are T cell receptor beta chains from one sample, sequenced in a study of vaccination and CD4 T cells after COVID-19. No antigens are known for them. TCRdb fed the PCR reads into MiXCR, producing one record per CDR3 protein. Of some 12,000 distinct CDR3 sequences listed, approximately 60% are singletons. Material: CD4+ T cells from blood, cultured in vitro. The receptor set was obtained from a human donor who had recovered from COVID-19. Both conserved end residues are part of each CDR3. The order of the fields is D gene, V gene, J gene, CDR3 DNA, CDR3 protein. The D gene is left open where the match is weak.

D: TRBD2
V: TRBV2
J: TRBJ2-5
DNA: TGTGCCAGCAACACACTAGCGGGAGGGGAGACCCAGTACTTC
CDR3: CASNTLAGGETQYF

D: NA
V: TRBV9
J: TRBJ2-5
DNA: TGTGCCAGCAGCACAGGAGGTTCGGAGACCCAGTACTTC
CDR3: CASSTGGSETQYF

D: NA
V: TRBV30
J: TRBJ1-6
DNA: TGTGCCTGGCGCCGGTGGGGTCTCAGGTATAATTCACCCCTCCACTTT
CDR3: CAWRRWGLRYNSPLHF

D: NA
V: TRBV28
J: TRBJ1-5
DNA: TGTGCCACCCTAGGACTGATCAATCAGCCCCAGCATTTT
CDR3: CATLGLINQPQHF